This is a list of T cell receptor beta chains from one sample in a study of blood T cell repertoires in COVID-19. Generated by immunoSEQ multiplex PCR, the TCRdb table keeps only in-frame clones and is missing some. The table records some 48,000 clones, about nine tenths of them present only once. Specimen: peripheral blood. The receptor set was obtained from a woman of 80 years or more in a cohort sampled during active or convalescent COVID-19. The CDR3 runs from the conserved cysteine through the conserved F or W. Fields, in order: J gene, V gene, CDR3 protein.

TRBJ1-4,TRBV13,CASSFRTGAANEKLFF
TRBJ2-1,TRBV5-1,CASSLGTSGGYNEQFF
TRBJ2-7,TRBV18,CASSPPDRSEQYF
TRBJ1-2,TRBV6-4,CASSDGGGRQGGYTF
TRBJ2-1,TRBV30,CAGGRASGAGEQFF
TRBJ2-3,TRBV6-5,CASRDSGGTTDTQYF
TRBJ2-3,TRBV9,CASSAHRVGDTQYF
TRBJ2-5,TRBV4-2,CASSQGLAGGGETQYF
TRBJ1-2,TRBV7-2,CASSSLRQAGYGYTF
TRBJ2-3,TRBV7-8,CASSLTSGGRSTDTQYF
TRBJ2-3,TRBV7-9,CASSLTAATQYF
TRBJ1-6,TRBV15,CATSRGLDRGSPLHF
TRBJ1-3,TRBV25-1,CASSPSGNTIYF
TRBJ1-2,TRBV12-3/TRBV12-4,CASSADSLYGYTF
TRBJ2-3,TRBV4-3,CASSQVALGGDTDTQYF
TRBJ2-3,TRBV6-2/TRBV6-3,CASSKLAGFTDTQYF
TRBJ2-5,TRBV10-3,CAIKGTEQETQYF
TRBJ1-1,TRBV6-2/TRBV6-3,CASSRDRPSRVGRVF
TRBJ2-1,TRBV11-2,CASSPLRGYNEQFF
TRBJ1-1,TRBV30,CAWTGRGTEAFF
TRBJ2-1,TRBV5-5,CASSQRLAPGNEQFF
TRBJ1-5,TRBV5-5,CASSLATDRGQPQHF